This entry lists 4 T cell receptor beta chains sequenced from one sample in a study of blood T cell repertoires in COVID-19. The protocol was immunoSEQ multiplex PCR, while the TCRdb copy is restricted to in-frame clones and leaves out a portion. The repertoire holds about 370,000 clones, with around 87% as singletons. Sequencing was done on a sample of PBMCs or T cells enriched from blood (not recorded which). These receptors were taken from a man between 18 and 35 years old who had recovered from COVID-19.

The CDR3 loop is CASSFQNQETQYF. The CDR3 DNA is TGTGCCAGCAGCTTCCAGAACCAAGAGACCCAGTACTTC. The V call is TRBV7-9, the J call TRBJ2-5; D is unclear. The V end was cut by 3 bases, the J end by 0 bases, with 5 bases between. Per the germline V gene, CDR1 is SEHNR and CDR2 is FQNEAQ (reference sequence). The CDR3 runs to 13 residues.

The CDR3 DNA follows: TGTGCCAGCTCACCACCCGACAGGGGTCGTCTGTTCTTC. Translated: CASSPPDRGRLFF. The chain is built from TRBV18 and TRBJ2-1, with TRBD1 matching 8 bases. CDR3 length equals 13 residues. The junction had 7 bases not matched to a gene; V was cut back by 0 bases and J by 15 bases. Germline lookup yields CDR1 KGHSH and CDR2 LQKENI. Supplemented by reference TRBV18 and TRBJ2-1, the full variable domain reads NAGVMQNPRHLVRRRGQEARLRCSPMKGHSHVYWYRQLPEEGLKFMVYLQKENIIDESGMPKERFSAEFPKEGPSILRIQQVVRGDSAAYFCASSPPDRGRLFFGPGTRLTVL.

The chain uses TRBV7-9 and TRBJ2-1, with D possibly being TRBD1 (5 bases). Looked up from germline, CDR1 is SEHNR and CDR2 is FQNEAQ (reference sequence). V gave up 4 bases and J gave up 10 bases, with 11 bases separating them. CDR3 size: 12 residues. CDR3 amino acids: CASSSRVYEQFF. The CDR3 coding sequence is TGTGCCAGCAGCTCCAGGGTATACGAGCAGTTCTTC.

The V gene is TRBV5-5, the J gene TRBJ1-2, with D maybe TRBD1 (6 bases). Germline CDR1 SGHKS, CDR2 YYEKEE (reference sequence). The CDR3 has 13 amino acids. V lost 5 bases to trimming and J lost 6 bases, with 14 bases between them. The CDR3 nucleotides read TGTGCCAGCAGTATTACAGGGATGGATGGCTACACCTTC. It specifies CASSITGMDGYTF.